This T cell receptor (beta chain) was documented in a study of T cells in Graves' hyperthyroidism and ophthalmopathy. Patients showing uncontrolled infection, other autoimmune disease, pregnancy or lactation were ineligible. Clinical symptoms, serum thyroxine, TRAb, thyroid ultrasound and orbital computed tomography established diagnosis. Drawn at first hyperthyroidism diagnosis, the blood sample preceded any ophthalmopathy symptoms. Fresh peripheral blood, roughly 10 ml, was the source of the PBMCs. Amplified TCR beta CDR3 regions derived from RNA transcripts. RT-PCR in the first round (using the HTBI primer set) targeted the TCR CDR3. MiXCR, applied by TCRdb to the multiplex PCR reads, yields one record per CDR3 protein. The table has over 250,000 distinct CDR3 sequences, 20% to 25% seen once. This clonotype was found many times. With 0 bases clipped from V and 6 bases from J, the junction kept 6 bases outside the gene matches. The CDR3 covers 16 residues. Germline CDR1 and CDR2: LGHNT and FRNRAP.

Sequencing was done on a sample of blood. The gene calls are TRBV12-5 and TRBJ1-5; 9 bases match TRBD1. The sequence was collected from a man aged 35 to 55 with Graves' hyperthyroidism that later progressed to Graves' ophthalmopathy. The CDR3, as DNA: TGTGCTAGTGGTTTGGTACTGGGACAGGGAAGTCAGCCCCAGCATTTT. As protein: CASGLVLGQGSQPQHF.